The clone carrying this T cell receptor (beta chain) showed up many times. Per the germline V gene, CDR1 is WSHSY and CDR2 is SAAADI. V shed 4 bases and J shed 5 bases, with 17 bases lying between them. This CDR3 has 15 residues. These data come from a study of T cells in Graves' hyperthyroidism and ophthalmopathy. There were TCR beta CDR3 regions amplified from RNA transcripts. The HTBI primer set drove a first-round RT-PCR of the TCR CDR3. TCRdb called the multiplex PCR reads again in MiXCR, with one record for every CDR3 protein. In the table there are a few hundred thousand distinct CDR3 sequences, less than 20% of which are singletons.

The specimen was blood. This TCR derives from a woman between 50 and 59 years old with Graves' hyperthyroidism. The rearrangement uses TRBV10-2 and TRBJ1-1, with D tentatively TRBD1 (5 bases). CDR3 bases: TGCGCCAGCAGTGGGAGCGAGGTGGGGGGAACTGAAGCTTTCTTT. This sequence encodes CASSGSEVGGTEAFF.